Listed here are 27 T cell receptor beta chains from one sample, sequenced in a study of blood T cell repertoires in COVID-19. Produced via immunoSEQ multiplex PCR; TCRdb's table is partial and in-frame only. The sample includes 68,000 or so clones, 75% to 90% of them seen just once. Sequencing was done on a sample of peripheral blood. These receptors were collected from a man aged 50-60 years with acute or convalescent COVID-19.

This clone was recorded once. The genes are TRBV19 and TRBJ2-1; 7 nucleotides line up with TRBD2. There are 16 residues in the CDR3. The germline V gene has CDR1 LNHDA and CDR2 SQIVND (reference sequence). The V segment lost 4 bases and the J segment 2 bases; nucleotides outside the gene matches: 8. CDR3 sequence reads: CASSKTSELPYNEQFF. The CDR3, as DNA: TGTGCCAGTAGTAAAACTAGCGAATTGCCCTACAATGAGCAGTTCTTC.

V is TRBV6-2 or TRBV6-3 and J is TRBJ2-7, with 9 bases aligning to TRBD1. Germline V gene sequence: CDR1 MNHEY, CDR2 SVGEGT. This CDR3 has 17 amino acids. V was pared by 0 bases and J by 3 bases, with 9 bases of the junction left unmatched. DNA of the CDR3: TGTGCCAGCAGTTACTCACCCGGGACAGGGCACCTCTACGAGCAGTACTTC. This translates into CASSYSPGTGHLYEQYF.

The J gene is TRBJ2-7, the V gene TRBV21-1; TRBD1, the table's D call, was not compared with the DNA. TRBV21-1 is shown as a pseudogene. The CDR3 extends over 17 amino acids. This CDR3 reads CASSKSRCRGLFYEQYV. CDR3 DNA sequence: TGTGCCAGCAGCAAGTCGAGGTGCAGGGGGCTTTTCTACGAGCAGTACGTC.

This clone was picked up a small number of times. V is TRBV20-1 and J is TRBJ1-5, with TRBD1 as a possible D gene (5 bases). The V end lost 3 bases, the J end lost 9 bases, and 21 bases lay between the germline ends. The CDR3 runs 15 residues. Germline V gene data show CDR1 as DFQATT and CDR2 as SNEGSKA (reference sequence). The CDR3, as DNA: TGCAGTGCTAGTGAGAGGAGGGGCCGCGATTGGCCCCAGCATTTT. Its protein product is CSASERRGRDWPQHF.

The J gene is TRBJ2-7, the V gene TRBV11-2; D unresolved. This CDR3 spans 12 amino acids. Germline lookup yields CDR1 SGHAT and CDR2 FQNNGV. The germline V and J ends were trimmed by 5 bases and 0 bases, with 5 bases remaining between them. CDR3: CASSKSSYEQYV. Here the CDR3 DNA reads TGTGCCAGCAGCAAGAGCTCCTACGAGCAGTACGTC.

The chain is built from TRBV10-3 and TRBJ2-7; 10 positions agree with TRBD1. Germline loops: CDR1 ENHRY, CDR2 SYGVKD. The CDR3 is made up of 14 amino acids. The V and J ends lost 8 bases and 3 bases, in that order; junction bases with no gene match: 7. CDR3 coding DNA: TGTGCCATCCGGAGGGGGACAGGGGACTACGAGCAGTACTTC. Translated, it gives CAIRRGTGDYEQYF.

The rearrangement joins TRBV28 to TRBJ2-7; the D gene is possibly TRBD2 (5 bases). With 5 bases removed from V and 6 bases from J, the gap between germline ends came to 20 bases. Germline V gene data show CDR1 as MDHEN and CDR2 as SYDVKM. The CDR3 has 15 residues. CDR3 nucleotide sequence: TGTGCCAGCAGTCGAACTGGGTCGAGGACTTTCGAGCAGTACTTC. Translation gives CASSRTGSRTFEQYF.

The genes are TRBV4-3 and TRBJ1-5; D is uncertain. V was clipped by 0 bases and J by 5 bases, with 11 bases between them. Germline V lookup: CDR1 LGHNA, CDR2 YSLEER. This CDR3 is built from 15 residues. CDR3 in amino acids: CASSQDKQSDQPQHF. The CDR3 bases are TGCGCCAGCAGCCAAGATAAACAGTCAGATCAGCCCCAGCATTTT.

The chain couples TRBV12-3 or TRBV12-4 to TRBJ1-1, with D possibly being TRBD1 (5 bases). V was trimmed by 6 bases and J by 0 bases, leaving 8 bases between them. This CDR3 spans 13 amino acids. This chain's CDR3 is CASRRQMNTEAFF. The CDR3 nucleotides are TGTGCCAGCAGGCGACAGATGAACACTGAAGCTTTCTTT.

The chain carries TRBV7-9 and TRBJ2-5; tentatively, D is TRBD2 (6 bases). CDR3 length: 14 amino acids. V was clipped by 4 bases and J by 8 bases, with 17 bases between them. Germline-derived CDR1 and CDR2 are SEHNR and FQNEAQ (reference sequence). In nucleotides, the CDR3 is TGTGCCAGCAGCTCGGGACTCGAAGTTGGTACCCAGTACTTC. It specifies CASSSGLEVGTQYF.

CDR3 sequence (DNA): TGTGCCAGCTCACGTAGCGGGACTAGCTCCTACGAGCAGTACTTC. Encoded protein: CASSRSGTSSYEQYF. The chain carries TRBV18 and TRBJ2-7; the match to TRBD2 covers 8 bases. There are 15 residues in the CDR3. Unmatched junction bases numbered 5, after V lost 4 bases and J lost 0 bases. Germline loops: CDR1 KGHSH, CDR2 LQKENI.

The chain has TRBV4-3 and TRBJ1-4, with TRBD1 as a possible D gene (6 bases). This CDR3 is 14 amino acids long. Trimming took off 8 bases at V and 1 base at J, with 11 bases between the two ends. The V gene's germline CDR1 is LGHNA and CDR2 YSLEER. CDR3 in amino acids: CASLQGITNEKLFF. In nucleotides, the CDR3 is TGCGCCAGCCTACAGGGAATAACTAATGAAAAACTGTTTTTT.

V gene TRBV7-9 combines with J gene TRBJ1-6; D remains ambiguous. V shed 5 bases and J shed 6 bases, with 11 bases lying between them. CDR1 is SEHNR, CDR2 FQNEAQ, per germline (reference sequence). CDR3 length: 14 residues. CDR3 region: CASSPREPNSPLHF. CDR3 nucleotide sequence: TGTGCCAGCAGCCCGCGTGAACCTAATTCACCCCTCCACTTT.

This clone was seen a few times. This rearrangement joins TRBV29-1 to TRBJ1-4; no clear D. CDR3 length: 11 residues. Trimming removed 7 bases from V and 4 bases from J, with 7 bases in between. The germline CDR1 and CDR2 sequences are SQVTM and ANQGSEA. The CDR3 region has the DNA TGCAGCGCCGAGAATAATGAAAAACTGTTTTTT. Amino acid sequence: CSAENNEKLFF.

The rearrangement joins TRBV6-4 to TRBJ2-2; 13 positions agree with TRBD2. This CDR3 has 17 amino acids. Trimming cost V 2 bases and J 5 bases; bases outside gene matches: 5. CDR1 is MRHNA, CDR2 SNTAGT, per germline. CDR3 sequence reads: CASSDGTGLAGTGELFF. DNA of the CDR3: TGTGCCAGCAGTGACGGGACGGGACTAGCGGGAACCGGGGAGCTGTTTTTT.

V and J are TRBV15 and TRBJ2-1, with TRBD2 matching 9 bases. CDR1 and CDR2 (germline): LNHNV, YYDKDF (reference sequence). This CDR3 comprises 15 residues. V gave up 0 bases and J gave up 5 bases; unmatched junction bases: 2. The chain's CDR3 is CATSRDLAGNNEQFF. The CDR3 nucleotides read TGTGCCACCAGCAGAGATCTAGCGGGGAACAATGAGCAGTTCTTC.

The rearrangement uses TRBV18 and TRBJ1-1; perhaps TRBD1 as D (6 bases). V was trimmed by 4 bases and J by 4 bases, leaving 10 bases between them. CDR1 is KGHSH and CDR2 is LQKENI in the germline V gene. There are 13 residues in the CDR3. CDR3 amino acids: CASSRDKSTEAFF. Here the CDR3 DNA reads TGTGCCAGCTCACGGGACAAAAGCACTGAAGCTTTCTTT.

This clone was seen once. The CDR3 region has the DNA TGTGCCAGCAGTAGGGACAGCGACTATGGCTACACCTTC. Amino acids: CASSRDSDYGYTF. The rearrangement links TRBV6-5 to TRBJ1-2; 7 bases match TRBD1. The CDR3 length is 13 residues. CDR1 is MNHEY, CDR2 SVGAGI, per germline. After removal of 5 bases from V and 3 bases from J, the junction contained 3 bases not matched to a gene.

The genes are TRBV6-2 or TRBV6-3 and TRBJ2-1; D is unresolved. The germline CDR1 and CDR2 sequences are MNHEY and SVGEGT. This CDR3 is 13 amino acids long. Trimming shortened V by 5 bases and J by 3 bases, and 8 bases separated the two germline ends. CDR3 bases: TGTGCCAGCAGTATCCTAGTCTACAATGAGCAGTTCTTC. Translating gives CASSILVYNEQFF.

This clone was detected only once. This chain joins TRBV6-2 or TRBV6-3 and TRBJ2-3; 10 positions agree with TRBD2. Unmatched junction bases numbered 4, after V lost 0 bases and J lost 1 base. The germline V gene has CDR1 MNHEY and CDR2 SVGEGT. The CDR3 loop spans 17 amino acids. CDR3 coding DNA: TGTGCCAGCAGTTACTCGACTAGCGGGCTTGGCACAGATACGCAGTATTTT. Translating it yields CASSYSTSGLGTDTQYF.

The rearrangement links TRBV19 to TRBJ2-1, with 12 bases lining up with TRBD2. The ends lost 0 bases at V and 4 bases at J; junction bases unmatched: 4. The CDR3 extends over 17 amino acids. The V gene's germline CDR1 is LNHDA and CDR2 SQIVND (reference sequence). CDR3 loop: CASSIDLAGGFYNEQFF. CDR3 bases: TGTGCCAGTAGTATAGATCTAGCGGGAGGGTTTTACAATGAGCAGTTCTTC.

The chain combines TRBV5-1 with TRBJ2-7, with no clear D. The V gene's germline CDR1 is SGHRS and CDR2 YFSETQ. CDR3 length equals 14 residues. Trimming removed 4 bases at V and 4 bases at J, with 15 bases between. In DNA form, the CDR3 reads TGCGCCAGCAGCGAAGCGTCCTCTTTGTACGAGCAGTACTTC. Encoded protein: CASSEASSLYEQYF.

The chain uses TRBV5-8 and TRBJ1-2, with D possibly matching TRBD1 (5 bases). Germline V gives CDR1 SGHTS, CDR2 YDEGEE. This CDR3 spans 14 amino acids. Trimming stripped 2 bases from V and 5 bases from J, with 13 bases between. This chain's CDR3 is CASSFPGREYGYTF. DNA for the CDR3: TGTGCCAGCAGCTTTCCGGGACGGGAGTATGGCTACACCTTC.

V usage is TRBV29-1 and J usage is TRBJ1-4, with TRBD1 as a possible D gene (5 bases). Germline CDR1 SQVTM, CDR2 ANQGSEA. CDR3 length: 12 residues. V was pared by 2 bases and J by 8 bases, with 9 bases between. CDR3 protein: CSVEQGGEKLFF. For the CDR3, the DNA is TGCAGCGTTGAACAGGGTGGGGAAAAACTGTTTTTT. The full variable domain, in which reference TRBV29-1 and TRBJ1-4 provide the parts outside the CDR3, is SAVISQKPSRDICQRGTSLTIQCQVDSQVTMMFWYRQQPGQSLTLIATANQGSEATYESGFVIDKFPISRPNLTFSTLTVSNMSPEDSSIYLCSVEQGGEKLFFGSGTQLSVL.

This clone was counted once. This rearrangement joins TRBV10-3 to TRBJ2-7; TRBD2 agrees at 16 bases. The V segment lost 5 bases and the J segment 0 bases; nucleotides outside the gene matches: 4. Germline V CDR1 and CDR2: ENHRY, SYGVKD. The CDR3 has 17 amino acids. CDR3 nucleotides: TGTGCCATCAGTAAGGGGACTAGCGGGAGGGACTCCTACGAGCAGTACGTC. Amino acid sequence: CAISKGTSGRDSYEQYV.

The J gene is TRBJ2-1, the V gene TRBV5-1, with TRBD1 matching over 8 bases. The CDR3 runs 15 residues. With 5 bases clipped from V and 3 bases from J, the junction kept 7 bases outside the gene matches. Germline CDR1 SGHRS, CDR2 YFSETQ. The CDR3 reads CASRRGGQDYNEQFF. The CDR3 DNA reads TGCGCCAGCAGGAGAGGGGGACAGGACTACAATGAGCAGTTCTTC.

The J gene is TRBJ2-5, the V gene TRBV7-9; D perhaps matches TRBD2 (6 bases). Trimming took off 0 bases at V and 2 bases at J, with 7 bases between the two ends. Germline assignment: CDR1 SEHNR and CDR2 FQNEAQ (reference sequence). The CDR3 length is 14 residues. CDR3 in DNA: TGTGCCAGCAGCTTAGCGGCGGGGCAAGAGACCCAGTACTTC. This translates into CASSLAAGQETQYF.